The rows below give T cell receptor beta chains drawn from one sample of a study of T-cell reconstitution after alpha-beta-depleted transplantation in children. One entry per CDR3 protein results from TCRdb running MiXCR on the PCR reads. Among hundreds of thousands of distinct CDR3 sequences listed, 16% were seen once. The specimen comprised PBMCs, mostly from graft donor cells, sampled 360 days after TCRalphabeta/CD19-depleted stem cell transplant. The receptors come from a male patient younger than 18 who had a stem cell transplant for acute lymphoblastic leukemia, so the T cells may come from the graft donor. Each CDR3 is given with its conserved first and last residue. A D gene is named only where the DNA matches it firmly. Rows give clone size only sometimes, using once, few, many, or a class for an expanded clone.

v_gene: TRBV20-1
d_gene: TRBD1
abundance: NA
j_gene: TRBJ1-5
CDR3aa: CCANPRDRVNQPQHF
CDR3nt: TGCTGTGCTAACCCCCGGGACAGAGTTAATCAGCCCCAGCATTTT

v_gene: TRBV27
d_gene: NA
abundance: few
j_gene: TRBJ2-4
CDR3aa: CASSYSDPKNIQYF
CDR3nt: TGTGCCAGCAGTTACAGTGATCCCAAAAACATTCAGTACTTC

v_gene: TRBV20-1
d_gene: NA
abundance: few
j_gene: TRBJ1-5
CDR3aa: CSARSGANQPQHF
CDR3nt: TGCAGTGCTAGGTCGGGCGCTAATCAGCCCCAGCATTTT

v_gene: TRBV29-1
d_gene: NA
abundance: NA
j_gene: TRBJ2-1
CDR3aa: CSVEEPGPLLEQFF
CDR3nt: TGCAGCGTTGAAGAACCGGGACCCCTGTTAGAGCAGTTCTTC

v_gene: TRBV5-5
d_gene: NA
abundance: NA
j_gene: TRBJ1-5
CDR3aa: CASSLAPALLNQPQHF
CDR3nt: TGTGCCAGCAGCTTGGCACCGGCCCTTCTCAATCAGCCCCAGCATTTT

v_gene: TRBV6-1
d_gene: NA
abundance: few
j_gene: TRBJ2-7
CDR3aa: CASRFKDFTSYEQYF
CDR3nt: TGTGCCAGCAGGTTCAAGGACTTTACTTCCTACGAGCAGTACTTC

v_gene: TRBV9
d_gene: NA
abundance: NA
j_gene: TRBJ2-7
CDR3aa: CASSVVPTNSYEQYF
CDR3nt: TGTGCCAGCAGCGTAGTACCCACAAACTCCTACGAGCAGTACTTC

v_gene: TRBV10-3
d_gene: NA
abundance: NA
j_gene: TRBJ2-3
CDR3aa: CAIRTTESYTQYF
CDR3nt: TGTGCCATCAGGACTACTGAGAGCTATACGCAGTATTTT

v_gene: TRBV9
d_gene: NA
abundance: few
j_gene: TRBJ2-3
CDR3aa: CASSVGLRTDTQYF
CDR3nt: TGTGCCAGCAGCGTGGGACTCCGCACAGATACGCAGTATTTT

v_gene: TRBV6-5
d_gene: NA
abundance: few
j_gene: TRBJ1-6
CDR3aa: CASSPSGSPLHF
CDR3nt: TGTGCCAGCAGCCCTTCGGGGTCACCCCTCCACTTT

v_gene: TRBV7-2
d_gene: TRBD2
abundance: NA
j_gene: TRBJ2-1
CDR3aa: CASSLRTSGSKFF
CDR3nt: TGTGCCAGCAGCTTGAGGACTAGCGGGAGTAAGTTCTTC

v_gene: TRBV27
d_gene: NA
abundance: few
j_gene: TRBJ1-1
CDR3aa: CASLYQGGTYTEAFF
CDR3nt: TGTGCCAGTCTTTACCAGGGAGGAACTTACACTGAAGCTTTCTTT

v_gene: TRBV2
d_gene: NA
abundance: NA
j_gene: TRBJ2-2
CDR3aa: CASRTPRGAGELFF
CDR3nt: TGTGCCAGCCGGACACCCAGGGGGGCCGGGGAGCTGTTTTTT

v_gene: TRBV2
d_gene: TRBD1
abundance: NA
j_gene: TRBJ2-3
CDR3aa: CASSGRDRDTDTQYF
CDR3nt: TGTGCCAGCAGTGGCAGGGACAGGGACACAGATACGCAGTATTTT

v_gene: TRBV10-3
d_gene: NA
abundance: few
j_gene: TRBJ1-2
CDR3aa: CAISEQEGNYGYTF
CDR3nt: TGTGCCATCAGTGAGCAGGAGGGTAACTATGGCTACACCTTC

v_gene: TRBV14
d_gene: NA
abundance: NA
j_gene: TRBJ1-1
CDR3aa: CASSQDVGVTEAFF
CDR3nt: TGTGCCAGCAGCCAAGATGTCGGGGTCACTGAAGCTTTCTTT

v_gene: TRBV7-8
d_gene: TRBD1
abundance: few
j_gene: TRBJ1-5
CDR3aa: CASSLWTGSSNQPQHF
CDR3nt: TGTGCCAGCAGCCTATGGACAGGGAGTAGCAATCAGCCCCAGCATTTT

v_gene: TRBV5-1
d_gene: NA
abundance: NA
j_gene: TRBJ2-5
CDR3aa: CASNDLRAQETQYF
CDR3nt: TGCGCCAGCAACGACCTTAGGGCCCAAGAGACCCAGTACTTC

v_gene: TRBV5-1
d_gene: NA
abundance: few
j_gene: TRBJ2-2
CDR3aa: CASRGKEDTGELFF
CDR3nt: TGCGCCAGCAGAGGGAAAGAGGACACCGGGGAGCTGTTTTTT

v_gene: TRBV7-9
d_gene: NA
abundance: few
j_gene: TRBJ2-3
CDR3aa: CASSLHKGTDTQYF
CDR3nt: TGTGCCAGCAGCTTACATAAGGGCACAGATACGCAGTATTTT

v_gene: TRBV20-1
d_gene: NA
abundance: NA
j_gene: TRBJ2-4
CDR3aa: CSARVRGLAKNIQYF
CDR3nt: TGCAGTGCTAGAGTGAGGGGCTTAGCCAAAAACATTCAGTACTTC

v_gene: TRBV20-1
d_gene: NA
abundance: few
j_gene: TRBJ1-5
CDR3aa: CSARDTRQGGHQPQHF
CDR3nt: TGCAGTGCTAGAGATACAAGGCAGGGCGGGCATCAGCCCCAGCATTTT

v_gene: TRBV3-1
d_gene: NA
abundance: NA
j_gene: TRBJ2-2
CDR3aa: CASSQDNHLDGELFF
CDR3nt: TGTGCCAGCAGCCAAGATAACCACTTAGACGGGGAGCTGTTTTTT

v_gene: TRBV20-1
d_gene: TRBD1
abundance: once
j_gene: TRBJ2-3
CDR3aa: CSASEPPDRGFGDTQYF
CDR3nt: TGCAGTGCTAGTGAACCGCCAGACAGGGGGTTTGGAGATACGCAGTATTTT

v_gene: TRBV11-2
d_gene: TRBD1
abundance: few
j_gene: TRBJ2-7
CDR3aa: CASSFRTGLTSDEQYF
CDR3nt: TGTGCCAGCAGCTTCCGGACAGGACTTACATCTGACGAGCAGTACTTC

v_gene: TRBV7-9
d_gene: NA
abundance: NA
j_gene: TRBJ2-1
CDR3aa: CASSLGEAREQFF
CDR3nt: TGTGCCAGCAGCTTAGGGGAAGCCCGGGAGCAGTTCTTC

v_gene: TRBV20-1
d_gene: NA
abundance: many
j_gene: TRBJ2-2
CDR3aa: CSERSNTGELFF
CDR3nt: TGCAGTGAGCGTTCGAACACCGGGGAGCTGTTTTTT

v_gene: TRBV4-1
d_gene: NA
abundance: NA
j_gene: TRBJ2-7
CDR3aa: CASSQVAGTPSYEQYF
CDR3nt: TGCGCCAGCAGCCAAGTAGCCGGGACTCCATCCTACGAGCAGTACTTC

v_gene: TRBV20-1
d_gene: TRBD1
abundance: NA
j_gene: TRBJ2-2
CDR3aa: CSANTGGKGTGELFF
CDR3nt: TGCAGTGCCAACACAGGGGGCAAAGGGACCGGGGAGCTGTTTTTT

v_gene: TRBV20-1
d_gene: NA
abundance: NA
j_gene: TRBJ2-7
CDR3aa: CSARDRLSSYEQYF
CDR3nt: TGCAGTGCTAGAGACCGCCTTAGCTCCTACGAGCAGTACTTC

v_gene: TRBV2
d_gene: TRBD2
abundance: NA
j_gene: TRBJ2-7
CDR3aa: CASWGFSGTYEQYF
CDR3nt: TGTGCCAGCTGGGGATTTAGCGGGACTTACGAGCAGTACTTC

v_gene: TRBV7-2
d_gene: NA
abundance: NA
j_gene: TRBJ1-1
CDR3aa: CASSLTQGDVTEAFF
CDR3nt: TGTGCCAGCAGCCTGACACAGGGAGACGTCACTGAAGCTTTCTTT

v_gene: TRBV5-1
d_gene: TRBD2
abundance: NA
j_gene: TRBJ2-7
CDR3aa: CASSLWTTSGSVYEQYF
CDR3nt: TGCGCCAGCAGCTTGTGGACGACTAGCGGGAGTGTGTACGAGCAGTACTTC

v_gene: TRBV5-1
d_gene: NA
abundance: few
j_gene: TRBJ2-7
CDR3aa: CASSLLPDSTYEQYF
CDR3nt: TGCGCCAGCAGCCTCCTCCCGGACAGCACCTACGAGCAGTACTTC

v_gene: TRBV5-1
d_gene: NA
abundance: few
j_gene: TRBJ2-7
CDR3aa: CASSSQIGRTASYEQYF
CDR3nt: TGCGCCAGCAGCTCCCAAATTGGGCGGACGGCCTCCTACGAGCAGTACTTC

v_gene: TRBV28
d_gene: NA
abundance: NA
j_gene: TRBJ2-1
CDR3aa: CASILSSNEQFF
CDR3nt: TGTGCCAGCATCCTTAGCTCCAATGAGCAGTTCTTC

v_gene: TRBV12-3/TRBV12-4
d_gene: NA
abundance: many
j_gene: TRBJ2-6
CDR3aa: CASSFLGSGANVLTF
CDR3nt: TGTGCCAGCAGCTTCCTAGGCTCTGGGGCCAACGTCCTGACTTTC

v_gene: TRBV12-5
d_gene: TRBD2
abundance: few
j_gene: TRBJ2-3
CDR3aa: CASGWGLAGVTDTQYF
CDR3nt: TGTGCTAGTGGTTGGGGACTAGCGGGAGTCACAGATACGCAGTATTTT

v_gene: TRBV4-1
d_gene: NA
abundance: few
j_gene: TRBJ2-2
CDR3aa: CASSRSGVNTGELFF
CDR3nt: TGCGCCAGCAGCCGATCGGGGGTGAACACCGGGGAGCTGTTTTTT

v_gene: TRBV7-9
d_gene: NA
abundance: NA
j_gene: TRBJ1-2
CDR3aa: CASSLAGGVYGYTF
CDR3nt: TGTGCCAGCAGCTTAGCCGGGGGAGTCTATGGCTACACCTTC

v_gene: TRBV5-1
d_gene: NA
abundance: many
j_gene: TRBJ2-5
CDR3aa: CASSLLFWETQYF
CDR3nt: TGCGCCAGCAGCTTACTTTTCTGGGAGACCCAGTACTTC

v_gene: TRBV4-1
d_gene: NA
abundance: NA
j_gene: TRBJ2-4
CDR3aa: CASSLYTAIKNIQYF
CDR3nt: TGCGCCAGCAGCCTATACACAGCGATAAAAAACATTCAGTACTTC

v_gene: TRBV14
d_gene: TRBD1
abundance: few
j_gene: TRBJ1-1
CDR3aa: CASRDRGRAFF
CDR3nt: TGCGCCAGCAGAGACAGGGGGCGAGCTTTCTTT

v_gene: TRBV24-1
d_gene: NA
abundance: few
j_gene: TRBJ1-5
CDR3aa: CATSDRQGNQPQHF
CDR3nt: TGTGCCACCAGTGACAGGCAGGGGAATCAGCCCCAGCATTTT

v_gene: TRBV28
d_gene: NA
abundance: NA
j_gene: TRBJ2-7
CDR3aa: CASSPSGGGVLYEQYF
CDR3nt: TGTGCCAGCAGTCCCTCGGGAGGGGGCGTTCTCTACGAGCAGTACTTC

v_gene: TRBV2
d_gene: NA
abundance: few
j_gene: TRBJ1-6
CDR3aa: CASSTGRSPLHF
CDR3nt: TGTGCCAGCAGCACAGGACGTTCACCCCTCCACTTT

v_gene: TRBV29-1
d_gene: TRBD2
abundance: many
j_gene: TRBJ2-1
CDR3aa: CSFRLAGFNEQFF
CDR3nt: TGCAGCTTCAGACTAGCGGGATTCAATGAGCAGTTCTTC

v_gene: TRBV7-9
d_gene: NA
abundance: NA
j_gene: TRBJ2-2
CDR3aa: CARSYGELFF
CDR3nt: TGTGCCAGGTCGTATGGGGAGCTGTTTTTT

v_gene: TRBV29-1
d_gene: TRBD1
abundance: few
j_gene: TRBJ2-1
CDR3aa: CSVEVRQGRTNEQFF
CDR3nt: TGCAGCGTTGAAGTCCGACAGGGACGCACAAATGAGCAGTTCTTC

v_gene: TRBV5-1
d_gene: NA
abundance: NA
j_gene: TRBJ2-3
CDR3aa: CASSLGLRLTGITDTQYF
CDR3nt: TGCGCCAGCAGCTTGGGCCTCAGGCTTACGGGGATAACAGATACGCAGTATTTT

v_gene: TRBV7-2
d_gene: NA
abundance: few
j_gene: TRBJ2-4
CDR3aa: CASSFSGVTKNIQYF
CDR3nt: TGTGCCAGCAGCTTCTCAGGGGTGACCAAAAACATTCAGTACTTC

v_gene: TRBV7-8
d_gene: TRBD1
abundance: few
j_gene: TRBJ2-5
CDR3aa: CASSHSRGTWETQYF
CDR3nt: TGTGCCAGCAGCCATTCCAGGGGGACCTGGGAGACCCAGTACTTC

v_gene: TRBV7-3
d_gene: TRBD2
abundance: NA
j_gene: TRBJ2-7
CDR3aa: CASSLIAGGFDEQYF
CDR3nt: TGTGCCAGCAGCTTAATTGCGGGAGGTTTCGACGAGCAGTACTTC

v_gene: TRBV19
d_gene: NA
abundance: few
j_gene: TRBJ2-7
CDR3aa: CASSLWMTYEQYF
CDR3nt: TGTGCCAGTAGTCTTTGGATGACCTACGAGCAGTACTTC

v_gene: TRBV7-9
d_gene: TRBD1
abundance: few
j_gene: TRBJ1-1
CDR3aa: CASSPGQGENTEAFF
CDR3nt: TGTGCCAGCAGCCCAGGACAGGGGGAGAACACTGAAGCTTTCTTT